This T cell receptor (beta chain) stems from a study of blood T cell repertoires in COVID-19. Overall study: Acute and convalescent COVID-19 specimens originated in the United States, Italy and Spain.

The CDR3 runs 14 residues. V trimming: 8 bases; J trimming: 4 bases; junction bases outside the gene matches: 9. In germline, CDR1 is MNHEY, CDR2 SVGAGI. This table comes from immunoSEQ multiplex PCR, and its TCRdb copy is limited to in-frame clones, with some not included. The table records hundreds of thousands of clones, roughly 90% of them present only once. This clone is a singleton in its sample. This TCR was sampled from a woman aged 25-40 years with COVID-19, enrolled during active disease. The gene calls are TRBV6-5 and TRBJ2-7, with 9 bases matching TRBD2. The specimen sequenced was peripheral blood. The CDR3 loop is CASLTSGISYEQYF. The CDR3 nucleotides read TGTGCCAGCTTGACTAGCGGTATCTCTTACGAGCAGTACTTC.